Following are 27 T cell receptor beta chains from one sample sequenced in a study of cytomegalovirus exposure and HLA in healthy donors. The PCR was carried out with 60 Vbeta primers and 13 Jbeta primers. TCRdb's copy holds only in-frame clones and misses some; the assay was immunoSEQ multiplex PCR. The data show 200,000 to 250,000 clones, about 74% seen once. Sequenced sample: PBMCs. Receptors originate from a woman in her twenties or thirties in good health and CMV-seronegative.

The chain carries TRBV21-1 and TRBJ1-6; the D segment call TRBD1 is taken from the table without a DNA check. TRBV21-1 is deemed a pseudogene. This CDR3 is 16 amino acids long. CDR3 nucleotide sequence: TGTGCCAGCAGAACGTTCTGGACAAGCTATAATTCACCCCTCCACTTT. Protein: CASRTFWTSYNSPLHF.

The chain carries TRBV7-9 and TRBJ2-5, with TRBD2 identical over 12 bases. Germline CDR1 SEHNR, CDR2 FQNEAQ (reference sequence). The CDR3 loop spans 16 amino acids. The V gene end was trimmed by 6 bases and the J gene end by 5 bases; junction bases not matched to a gene: 10. The DNA for the CDR3 is TGTGCCAGCAGAGCAGGACTAGCGGGATGGTTTGAGACCCAGTACTTC. Its protein product is CASRAGLAGWFETQYF.

This chain joins TRBV7-3 and TRBJ1-1; 7 bases fit TRBD1. The CDR3 is made up of 14 amino acids. V was clipped by 5 bases and J by 6 bases; unmatched bases: 9. Germline V CDR1 and CDR2: SGHTA, FQGTGA. CDR3 protein: CASSPLQGIAEAFF. The DNA for the CDR3 is TGTGCCAGCAGCCCTTTACAGGGGATCGCTGAAGCTTTCTTT.

The chain combines TRBV29-1 with TRBJ1-2, with a possible D match to TRBD1 (5 bases). Germline V gene data show CDR1 as SQVTM and CDR2 as ANQGSEA. The CDR3 runs to 14 residues. Between the trimmed V and J ends, which lost 1 base and 1 base, there was a span of 10 bases. CDR3 in amino acids: CSVEGGDSNYGYTF. The CDR3 DNA reads TGCAGCGTTGAAGGTGGAGACAGTAACTATGGCTACACCTTC.

This rearrangement joins TRBV11-3 to TRBJ1-1; weak D call: TRBD1 (5 bases). CDR1 is SGHNT and CDR2 is YENEEA in the germline V gene. Trimming left V 1 base short and J 1 base short, with 10 bases between. The CDR3 loop spans 15 amino acids. The CDR3 loop reads CASSLGGTQNTEAFF. CDR3 in DNA: TGTGCCAGCAGCTTAGGGGGGACTCAGAACACTGAAGCTTTCTTT. Drawing the rest from reference TRBV11-3 and TRBJ1-1, the complete variable domain is EAGVVQSPRYKIIEKKQPVAFWCNPISGHNTLYWYLQNLGQGPELLIRYENEEAVDDSQLPKDRFSAERLKGVDSTLKIQPAELGDSAVYLCASSLGGTQNTEAFFGQGTRLTVV.

V gene TRBV2 combines with J gene TRBJ1-1, with 7 bases fitting TRBD1. The germline V gene encodes CDR1 SNHLY and CDR2 FYNNEI. CDR3 size: 15 residues. Germline trimming cut 5 bases from V and 3 bases from J; bases unmatched to any gene: 9. CDR3 DNA sequence: TGTGCCAGCAGTCGACAGGGAGTAAAGTACACTGAAGCTTTCTTT. It is translated as CASSRQGVKYTEAFF.

The V and J genes are TRBV6-6 and TRBJ2-5; a weak D match, TRBD1 (6 bases). The CDR3 totals 14 residues. CDR1 is MNHNY, CDR2 SVGAGI, per germline (reference sequence). V was cut by 10 bases and J by 5 bases, with 20 bases left in between. The CDR3 reads CATLDSTYLETQYF. The CDR3 DNA sequence: TGTGCCACTCTGGACAGTACCTACCTGGAGACCCAGTACTTC.

This clone was observed a single time. The chain employs TRBV6-1 and TRBJ1-1; 8 bases are a match to TRBD1. The length of the CDR3 is 13 residues. From germline, CDR1 is MNHNS and CDR2 SASEGT. V lost 7 bases, J lost 5 bases, and 6 bases stayed unmatched. The CDR3 loop reads CASNPGGRTEAFF. The CDR3 coding sequence is TGTGCCAGCAATCCAGGGGGCCGTACTGAAGCTTTCTTT.

This chain links TRBV6-1 with TRBJ2-4; D might be TRBD2 (6 bases). V was trimmed by 6 bases and J by 6 bases, leaving 18 bases between them. This CDR3 has 15 residues. Germline CDR1 MNHNS, CDR2 SASEGT. The CDR3 is CASSASQVGGNIQYF. The CDR3 DNA sequence: TGTGCCAGCAGCGCCTCGCAAGTCGGGGGAAACATTCAGTACTTC.

The chain is built from TRBV19 and TRBJ1-1; D not certain. CDR1 and CDR2 (germline): LNHDA, SQIVND (reference sequence). This CDR3 has 13 residues. The V end was cut by 5 bases, the J end by 4 bases, with 11 bases between. CDR3 in amino acids: CASSDDSGTEAFF. The DNA of the CDR3 is TGTGCCAGTAGTGATGATTCGGGCACTGAAGCTTTCTTT. Looking up the rest from reference TRBV19 and TRBJ1-1 gives the full variable domain: DGGITQSPKYLFRKEGQNVTLSCEQNLNHDAMYWYRQDPGQGLRLIYYSQIVNDFQKGDIAEGYSVSREKKESFPLTVTSAQKNPTAFYLCASSDDSGTEAFFGQGTRLTVV.

The rearrangement uses TRBV6-1 and TRBJ2-2; the match to TRBD2 covers 7 bases. This CDR3 comprises 15 residues. Germline lookup yields CDR1 MNHNS and CDR2 SASEGT. The V and J ends lost 4 bases and 5 bases, in that order; junction bases with no gene match: 7. CDR3 coding DNA: TGTGCCAGCAGTGGGACTAGAATCATAACCGGGGAGCTGTTTTTT. It codes for CASSGTRIITGELFF.

The V gene is TRBV6-5, the J gene TRBJ2-2; 7 nucleotides match TRBD2. Germline V gene lookup returns CDR1 MNHEY and CDR2 SVGAGI. There are 16 residues in the CDR3. The J segment lost 6 bases and the V segment lost 4 bases, leaving 11 bases of the junction unmatched. The CDR3 coding sequence is TGTGCCAGCAGTTTACTAGCGCGGCTAGGGCCCGGGGAGCTGTTTTTT. Its translation is CASSLLARLGPGELFF.

The rearrangement joins TRBV7-3 to TRBJ2-3, with 7 bases matching TRBD2. The V gene end was trimmed by 1 base and the J gene end by 1 base; junction bases not matched to a gene: 2. CDR1 and CDR2 from the germline V gene are SGHTA and FQGTGA. The CDR3 covers 15 residues. The CDR3 coding sequence is TGTGCCAGCAGCTTAAGGCTAGCGGGCACAGATACGCAGTATTTT. Protein sequence: CASSLRLAGTDTQYF.

This chain connects TRBV7-9 to TRBJ2-2, with D perhaps matching TRBD2 (5 bases). This CDR3 spans 17 amino acids. Per germline, CDR1 SEHNR and CDR2 FQNEAQ (reference sequence). The V and J ends lost 1 base and 5 bases respectively, with 17 bases between them. The CDR3 is CASSLERLIGSTGELFF. In DNA, the CDR3 is TGTGCCAGCAGCTTAGAGCGGCTGATAGGGAGTACCGGGGAGCTGTTTTTT.

The gene calls are TRBV27 and TRBJ2-5, with 13 positions matching TRBD2. The V and J ends lost 10 bases and 2 bases, in that order; junction bases with no gene match: 7. The length of the CDR3 is 15 residues. Germline V gene sequence: CDR1 MNHEY, CDR2 SMNVEV (reference sequence). CDR3 amino acids: CATMGTSGVQETQYF. CDR3 coding DNA: TGTGCCACCATGGGGACTAGCGGGGTTCAAGAGACCCAGTACTTC.

This clone was seen once. This chain joins TRBV27 and TRBJ2-5, with TRBD2 matching 10 bases. Germline CDR1 reads MNHEY; CDR2 reads SMNVEV (reference sequence). After removal of 4 bases from V and 5 bases from J, the junction contained 10 bases not matched to a gene. This CDR3 spans 16 amino acids. CDR3 nucleotide sequence: TGTGCCAGCAGTTCAGGGACTAGCGAGCCGTGGGAGACCCAGTACTTC. It specifies CASSSGTSEPWETQYF.

This sequence joins TRBV2 and TRBJ1-2; a possible D gene is TRBD1 (5 bases). With 4 bases removed from V and 6 bases from J, the gap between germline ends came to 15 bases. Germline CDR1 is SNHLY and CDR2 is FYNNEI. CDR3 size: 14 residues. This chain's CDR3 is CASSVLGALDGYTF. CDR3 in DNA: TGTGCCAGCAGTGTCCTAGGGGCATTGGATGGCTACACCTTC.

The chain is built from TRBV7-2 and TRBJ2-3; the D gene is possibly TRBD1 (6 bases). This CDR3 is built from 19 residues. V dropped 1 base and J dropped 4 bases, with 24 bases sitting between them. Germline V gene lookup returns CDR1 SGHTA and CDR2 FQGNSA. The CDR3 spells CASSLVFLGASPGSDTQYF. Here the CDR3 DNA reads TGTGCCAGCAGCTTAGTGTTTTTGGGGGCCAGTCCCGGCTCAGATACGCAGTATTTT.

This clone was counted between two and nine times. The chain joins TRBV2 to TRBJ2-2, with TRBD2 matching over 13 bases. This CDR3 contains 18 residues. Germline CDR1 is SNHLY and CDR2 is FYNNEI. V trimming: 6 bases; J trimming: 1 base; junction bases outside the gene matches: 8. Written as DNA, the CDR3 is TGTGCCAGCAGATTGACTAGCGGGAGGAGTGGGAACACCGGGGAGCTGTTTTTT. It specifies CASRLTSGRSGNTGELFF.

The rearrangement links TRBV29-1 to TRBJ1-1; D possibly corresponds to TRBD1 (5 bases). Germline V gene sequence: CDR1 SQVTM, CDR2 ANQGSEA. V shed 0 bases and J shed 6 bases, with 11 bases lying between them. This CDR3 contains 13 residues. The CDR3 spells CSVEEGGSAEAFF. In nucleotides, the CDR3 is TGCAGCGTTGAAGAGGGGGGTTCAGCTGAAGCTTTCTTT.

V is TRBV6-6 and J is TRBJ2-5, with D perhaps matching TRBD2 (6 bases). The CDR3 contains 12 residues. The germline V and J ends were trimmed by 5 bases and 5 bases, with 9 bases remaining between them. Looked up from germline, CDR1 is MNHNY and CDR2 is SVGAGI (reference sequence). CDR3 sequence (DNA): TGTGCCAGCAGTCGCGGGGCGGAGACCCAGTACTTC. Its protein product is CASSRGAETQYF.

In this sample, this clone turned up once. The DNA of the CDR3 is TGTGCCAGCAGTCCCTGGGCCTCGGGGGAGACCCAGTACTTC. Its translation is CASSPWASGETQYF. This rearrangement joins TRBV27 to TRBJ2-5, with D perhaps TRBD2 (5 bases). The CDR3 loop spans 14 amino acids. Per germline, CDR1 MNHEY and CDR2 SMNVEV (reference sequence). Trimming took 5 bases from V and 5 from J, leaving 15 bases between them.

V and J are TRBV5-1 and TRBJ1-1; TRBD1 matches 8 bases. This CDR3 is 13 amino acids long. Per germline, CDR1 SGHRS and CDR2 YFSETQ. After removal of 4 bases from V and 3 bases from J, the junction contained 2 bases not matched to a gene. CDR3 amino acids: CASSPRGHTEAFF. The CDR3 DNA sequence: TGCGCCAGCAGCCCCAGGGGGCACACTGAAGCTTTCTTT.

The rearrangement joins TRBV19 to TRBJ1-5, with TRBD1 matching 7 bases. CDR3 length: 14 residues. The V gene end was trimmed by 7 bases and the J gene end by 2 bases; junction bases not matched to a gene: 5. The germline gives CDR1 LNHDA, CDR2 SQIVND (reference sequence). CDR3 residues: CASTTGEGNQPQHF. CDR3 in DNA: TGTGCCAGTACTACAGGGGAGGGCAATCAGCCCCAGCATTTT.

J is TRBJ1-2 and V is TRBV6-5; D remains unclear. CDR1 and CDR2 from the germline V gene are MNHEY and SVGAGI. Between the trimmed V and J ends, which lost 2 bases and 5 bases, there was a span of 15 bases. This CDR3 is built from 15 residues. CDR3 amino acids: CASSYGSGPGYGYTF. DNA for the CDR3: TGTGCCAGCAGTTACGGGTCAGGCCCTGGTTATGGCTACACCTTC.

CDR3 sequence reads: CASSRDRAGSYEQYF. The DNA for the CDR3 is TGTGCCAGCAGCCGAGACAGGGCGGGCTCCTACGAGCAGTACTTC. The chain carries TRBV5-8 and TRBJ2-7; 7 nucleotides match TRBD1. Germline CDR1 is SGHTS and CDR2 is YDEGEE. Trimming removed 4 bases from V and 0 bases from J; junction bases left unmatched: 7. This CDR3 has 15 amino acids.

The gene calls are TRBV7-6 and TRBJ2-2, with D perhaps TRBD1 (5 bases). The length of the CDR3 is 16 residues. Germline V CDR1 and CDR2: SGHVS, FNYEAQ. With 1 base removed from V and 4 bases from J, the gap between germline ends came to 13 bases. CDR3 in amino acids: CASSLVEGATTGELFF. CDR3 DNA sequence: TGTGCCAGCAGCTTAGTGGAAGGGGCCACCACCGGGGAGCTGTTTTTT.